The 25 T cell receptor beta chains below all came from one sample that was sequenced in a study of cytomegalovirus exposure and HLA in healthy donors. In the PCR, 60 Vbeta and 13 Jbeta primers were used. Using immunoSEQ multiplex PCR, the repertoire was profiled, and TCRdb retains in-frame clones only, with some absent. The sample includes 100,000 to 150,000 clones, over 65% of them seen just once. The sequenced sample consisted of PBMCs. These receptors originate from a man younger than 40 in good health and CMV-seropositive.

This rearrangement joins TRBV9 to TRBJ2-7, with TRBD2 matching over 7 bases. The germline CDR1 and CDR2 sequences are SGDLS and YYNGEE. Trimming took 4 bases from V and 2 from J; bases not matched to a gene: 3. CDR3 length equals 13 residues. CDR3 bases: TGTGCCAGCAGCCCCGGGGGGACCTACGAGCAGTACTTC. Translating it yields CASSPGGTYEQYF.

The chain recombines TRBV7-2 with TRBJ2-4; 8 nucleotides align to TRBD2. After removal of 5 bases from V and 15 bases from J, the junction contained 9 bases not matched to a gene. This CDR3 region has 12 residues. The germline V gene has CDR1 SGHTA and CDR2 FQGNSA. The CDR3 is CASSPSGGHPYF. CDR3 nucleotides: TGTGCCAGCAGCCCATCGGGAGGGCATCCGTACTTC.

This clone was seen only once. The CDR3, as DNA: TGTGCCAGCAGCTTGGGACTAGCGGGAGGGCCGGATGAGCAGTTCTTC. It encodes CASSLGLAGGPDEQFF. The chain carries TRBV5-6 and TRBJ2-1; 14 nucleotides align to TRBD2. Germline values: CDR1 SGHDT, CDR2 YYEEEE. CDR3 length: 16 amino acids. Trimming cost V 0 bases and J 8 bases; bases outside gene matches: 4.

The chain employs TRBV7-2 and TRBJ2-3, with 7 bases that match TRBD2. Per the germline V gene, CDR1 is SGHTA and CDR2 is FQGNSA. The CDR3 length is 15 residues. V gave up 1 base and J gave up 3 bases; unmatched junction bases: 4. The CDR3 protein is CASSLGAGETDTQYF. CDR3 nucleotide sequence: TGTGCCAGCAGCTTAGGGGCGGGAGAGACAGATACGCAGTATTTT.

This clone was counted a few times. Here the CDR3 reads CACYYNEQFF. For the CDR3, the DNA is TGTGCCTGCTACTACAATGAGCAGTTCTTC. The chain uses TRBV30 and TRBJ2-1; D uncertain. CDR3 length equals 10 residues. With 6 bases removed from V and 3 bases from J, the gap between germline ends came to 3 bases. Germline V CDR1 and CDR2: GTSNPN, SVGIG (reference sequence).

The chain uses TRBV28 and TRBJ1-2, with 7 bases aligning to TRBD1. Losses at the gene ends were 6 bases for V and 4 bases for J; bases not matched to a gene: 11. Germline V gives CDR1 MDHEN, CDR2 SYDVKM. The CDR3 has 15 residues. CDR3 in amino acids: CASSPAGRGIYGYTF. Written as DNA, the CDR3 is TGTGCCAGCAGCCCCGCAGGCAGGGGGATCTATGGCTACACCTTC.

This chain joins TRBV6-5 and TRBJ1-2, with D uncertain. The CDR3 length is 13 residues. Germline V gene sequence: CDR1 MNHEY, CDR2 SVGAGI. V lost 2 bases to trimming and J lost 2 bases, with 6 bases between them. CDR3 region: CASSYQMNYGYTF. The CDR3 region has the DNA TGTGCCAGCAGTTACCAGATGAACTATGGCTACACCTTC.

The gene calls are TRBV4-1 and TRBJ2-3, with 7 bases matching TRBD2. CDR1 and CDR2 (germline): MGHRA, YSYEKL. Trimming at V came to 1 base and at J to 5 bases, leaving 6 bases not matched to a gene. The CDR3 runs to 15 residues. The DNA of the CDR3 is TGCGCCAGCAGCCAAGTCGAAGCGGGAAAAGATACGCAGTATTTT. Its protein is CASSQVEAGKDTQYF.

The chain carries TRBV30 and TRBJ2-5; D ambiguous. Germline assignment: CDR1 GTSNPN and CDR2 SVGIG (reference sequence). The CDR3 sequence is 13 residues long. Trimming took off 0 bases at V and 4 bases at J, with 9 bases between the two ends. CDR3 region: CAWSVVERETQYF. The CDR3 coding sequence is TGTGCCTGGAGTGTAGTAGAGCGAGAGACCCAGTACTTC.

This chain joins TRBV28 and TRBJ2-1; 7 bases fit TRBD2. Germline V gene lookup returns CDR1 MDHEN and CDR2 SYDVKM. Trimming removed 8 bases from V and 5 bases from J; junction bases left unmatched: 15. This CDR3 has 16 amino acids. CDR3 region: CASESAHRTRDNEQFF. CDR3 in DNA: TGTGCCAGCGAATCTGCTCATAGGACTAGGGACAATGAGCAGTTCTTC. Variable domain in full (rest from reference TRBV28 and TRBJ2-1): DVKVTQSSRYLVKRTGEKVFLECVQDMDHENMFWYRQDPGLGLRLIYFSYDVKMKEKGDIPEGYSVSREKKERFSLILESASTNQTSMYLCASESAHRTRDNEQFFGPGTRLTVL.

This clone was detected only a few times. The chain carries TRBV13 and TRBJ2-6; 7 nucleotides agree with TRBD2. The CDR3 has 17 residues. Trimming cost V 5 bases and J 0 bases; bases outside gene matches: 7. Germline CDR1 and CDR2: PRHDT and FYEKMQ (reference sequence). CDR3: CASSTSGTTSGANVLTF. CDR3 nucleotide sequence: TGTGCCAGCAGCACCTCCGGGACTACCTCTGGGGCCAACGTCCTGACTTTC.

The chain combines TRBV25-1 with TRBJ2-2; 9 positions match TRBD2. CDR3 length: 13 residues. The trim removed 4 bases at V and 8 bases at J, leaving 2 bases unmatched. Per the germline V gene, CDR1 is MGHDK and CDR2 is SYGVNS. The CDR3 protein is CASSGSGRGELFF. The CDR3 DNA reads as TGTGCCAGCAGTGGAAGCGGGAGGGGGGAGCTGTTTTTT.

The chain employs TRBV5-6 and TRBJ2-7, with 10 bases matching TRBD2. Losses at the gene ends were 2 bases for V and 2 bases for J; bases not matched to a gene: 1. The CDR3 consists of 14 residues. The germline V gene has CDR1 SGHDT and CDR2 YYEEEE. CDR3 nucleotide sequence: TGTGCCAGCAGCTTCCTAGCGGGAGCCTACGAGCAGTACTTC. Protein: CASSFLAGAYEQYF. The variable domain in full, completed from reference TRBV5-6 and TRBJ2-7, reads DAGVTQSPTHLIKTRGQQVTLRCSPKSGHDTVSWYQQALGQGPQFIFQYYEEEERQRGNFPDRFSGHQFPNYSSELNVNALLLGDSALYLCASSFLAGAYEQYFGPGTRLTVT.

The rearrangement joins TRBV27 to TRBJ2-5; D possibly corresponds to TRBD1 (6 bases). This CDR3 contains 14 residues. Per germline, CDR1 MNHEY and CDR2 SMNVEV (reference sequence). The V end lost 6 bases, the J end lost 7 bases, and 18 bases lay between the germline ends. The CDR3 DNA is TGTGCCAGCAGGCCCTCCAGGGGTGGCGGGACCCAGTACTTC. It yields the protein CASRPSRGGGTQYF.

This clone appeared a single time. This chain joins TRBV30 and TRBJ1-1; perhaps TRBD1 as D (5 bases). Trimming took off 3 bases at V and 4 bases at J, with 18 bases between the two ends. CDR3 length equals 15 residues. Germline V gene data show CDR1 as GTSNPN and CDR2 as SVGIG (reference sequence). In DNA form, the CDR3 reads TGTGCCTGGAGACCGTACACATCGGGGGGCACTGAAGCTTTCTTT. It encodes CAWRPYTSGGTEAFF.

The V and J genes are TRBV4-1 and TRBJ2-5, with D perhaps matching TRBD2 (6 bases). The CDR3 runs to 16 residues. Germline lookup yields CDR1 MGHRA and CDR2 YSYEKL. V dropped 1 base and J dropped 1 base, with 13 bases sitting between them. CDR3 sequence: CASSQAAGLPQETQYF. CDR3 DNA sequence: TGCGCCAGCAGCCAAGCGGCTGGACTACCCCAAGAGACCCAGTACTTC.

V gene TRBV6-6 combines with J gene TRBJ1-2; D call uncertain. The CDR3 runs 15 residues. The germline gives CDR1 MNHNY, CDR2 SVGAGI (reference sequence). V was trimmed by 0 bases and J by 5 bases, leaving 13 bases between them. In nucleotides, the CDR3 is TGTGCCAGCAGTTACTCACGTATCCCACAGTATGGCTACACCTTC. It encodes CASSYSRIPQYGYTF.

The chain has TRBV29-1 and TRBJ2-5; a possible D gene is TRBD2 (6 bases). This CDR3 has 13 residues. Germline V gives CDR1 SQVTM, CDR2 ANQGSEA. Trimming pared 2 bases from V and 5 bases from J, leaving 12 bases between. CDR3 region: CSVESLGRETQYF. The CDR3 DNA sequence: TGCAGCGTTGAAAGTTTAGGGAGGGAGACCCAGTACTTC. Together with reference TRBV29-1 and TRBJ2-5, the CDR3 gives the full variable domain: SAVISQKPSRDICQRGTSLTIQCQVDSQVTMMFWYRQQPGQSLTLIATANQGSEATYESGFVIDKFPISRPNLTFSTLTVSNMSPEDSSIYLCSVESLGRETQYFGPGTRLLVL.

The genes are TRBV4-1 and TRBJ2-5; 10 bases match TRBD2. V lost 3 bases and J lost 3; bases outside the gene matches: 1. CDR1 and CDR2 (germline): MGHRA, YSYEKL. The length of the CDR3 is 14 residues. CDR3 region: CASSHGLAEETQYF. The CDR3 DNA is TGCGCCAGCAGCCACGGACTAGCGGAAGAGACCCAGTACTTC.

V gene TRBV15 combines with J gene TRBJ2-3, with 14 positions matching TRBD2. The V gene's germline CDR1 is LNHNV and CDR2 YYDKDF (reference sequence). With 1 base clipped from V and 6 bases from J, the junction kept 9 bases outside the gene matches. CDR3 length: 18 residues. CDR3 protein: CATSRVPGLAGVADTQYF. The CDR3 bases are TGTGCCACCAGCAGAGTACCGGGACTAGCGGGAGTCGCGGATACGCAGTATTTT. Filled out from reference TRBV15 and TRBJ2-3, the complete variable domain reads DAMVIQNPRYQVTQFGKPVTLSCSQTLNHNVMYWYQQKSSQAPKLLFHYYDKDFNNEADTPDNFQSRRPNTSFCFLDIRSPGLGDTAMYLCATSRVPGLAGVADTQYFGPGTRLTVL.

The chain's CDR3 is CASSQDLYLVSSTDTQYF. The CDR3 DNA follows: TGCGCCAGCAGCCAAGATCTTTACCTAGTCTCTAGCACAGATACGCAGTATTTT. The chain has TRBV4-3 and TRBJ2-3; no reliable D call. CDR1 and CDR2 from the germline V gene are LGHNA and YSLEER. Trimming left V 0 bases short and J 0 bases short, with 16 bases between. The CDR3 has 18 amino acids.

This sequence joins TRBV7-9 and TRBJ2-1; D is unclear. V shed 5 bases and J shed 0 bases, with 17 bases lying between them. The CDR3 extends over 17 amino acids. Germline V gene sequence: CDR1 SEHNR, CDR2 FQNEAQ (reference sequence). The CDR3, as DNA: TGTGCCAGCAGCCAATCAGTCCGTCGAGGCTCCTACAATGAGCAGTTCTTC. This sequence encodes CASSQSVRRGSYNEQFF.

CDR3: CASSSGQSYEQYF. DNA for the CDR3: TGTGCCAGCAGCTCGGGACAGTCCTACGAGCAGTACTTC. The chain joins TRBV7-9 to TRBJ2-7; 7 bases are shared with TRBD1. This CDR3 spans 13 amino acids. V gave up 4 bases and J gave up 1 base; unmatched junction bases: 1. The germline V gene encodes CDR1 SEHNR and CDR2 FQNEAQ (reference sequence).

The chain uses TRBV2 and TRBJ2-1, with D possibly matching TRBD1 (6 bases). The CDR3 covers 14 residues. Trimming removed 3 bases at V and 4 bases at J, with 10 bases between. Germline V gene data show CDR1 as SNHLY and CDR2 as FYNNEI. This CDR3 reads CASSETGVYNEQFF. The DNA of the CDR3 is TGTGCCAGCAGTGAGACAGGAGTTTACAATGAGCAGTTCTTC.

This clone was counted a few times. CDR3 coding DNA: TGTGCCAGCAGCTACAATCAACTGGAGTCTCAGCATTTT. Protein product: CASSYNQLESQHF. The rearrangement links TRBV7-8 to TRBJ1-5; no clear D. Germline-derived CDR1 and CDR2 are SGHVS and FQNEAQ. V dropped 4 bases and J dropped 13 bases, with 17 bases sitting between them. There are 13 residues in the CDR3.